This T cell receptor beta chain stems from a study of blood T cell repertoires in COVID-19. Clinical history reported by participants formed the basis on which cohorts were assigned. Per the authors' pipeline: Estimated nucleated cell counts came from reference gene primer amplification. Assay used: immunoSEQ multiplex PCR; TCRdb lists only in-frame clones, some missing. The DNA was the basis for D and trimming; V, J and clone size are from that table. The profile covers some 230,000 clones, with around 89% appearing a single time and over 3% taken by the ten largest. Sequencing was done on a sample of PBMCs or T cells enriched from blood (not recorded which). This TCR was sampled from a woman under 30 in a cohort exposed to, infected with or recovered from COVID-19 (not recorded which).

The CDR3 is CATSWTGEVGELFF. DNA of the CDR3: TGTGCCACCAGTTGGACAGGGGAGGTCGGGGAGCTGTTTTTT. The chain recombines TRBV24-1 with TRBJ2-2; 9 positions agree with TRBD1. V was clipped by 6 bases and J by 7 bases; unmatched bases: 5. The CDR3 has 14 residues. Per the germline V gene, CDR1 is KGHDR and CDR2 is SFDVKD.